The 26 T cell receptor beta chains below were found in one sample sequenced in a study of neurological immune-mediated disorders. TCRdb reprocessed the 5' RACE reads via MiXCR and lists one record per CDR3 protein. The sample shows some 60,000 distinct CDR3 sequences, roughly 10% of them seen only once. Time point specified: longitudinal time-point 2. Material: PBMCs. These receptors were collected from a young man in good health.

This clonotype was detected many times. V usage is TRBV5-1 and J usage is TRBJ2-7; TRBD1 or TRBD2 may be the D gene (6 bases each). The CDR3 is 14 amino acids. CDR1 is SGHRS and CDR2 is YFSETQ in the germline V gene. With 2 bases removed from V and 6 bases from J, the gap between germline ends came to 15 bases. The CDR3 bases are TGCGCCAGCAGCTTCAGGGGAGGAACAGGCGAGCAGTACTTC. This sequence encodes CASSFRGGTGEQYF.

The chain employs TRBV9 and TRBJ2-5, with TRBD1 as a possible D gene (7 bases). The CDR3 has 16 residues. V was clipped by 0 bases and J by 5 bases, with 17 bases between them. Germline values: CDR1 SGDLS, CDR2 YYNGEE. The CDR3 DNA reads TGTGCCAGCAGCGTAGGGCAAGGGGGCGCGGGGGAGACCCAGTACTTC. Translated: CASSVGQGGAGETQYF.

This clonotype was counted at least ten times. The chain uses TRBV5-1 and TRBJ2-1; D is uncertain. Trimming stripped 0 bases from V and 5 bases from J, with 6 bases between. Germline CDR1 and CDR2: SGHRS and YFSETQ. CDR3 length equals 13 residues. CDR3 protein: CASSLATDNEQFF. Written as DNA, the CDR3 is TGCGCCAGCAGCTTGGCCACAGACAATGAGCAGTTCTTC.

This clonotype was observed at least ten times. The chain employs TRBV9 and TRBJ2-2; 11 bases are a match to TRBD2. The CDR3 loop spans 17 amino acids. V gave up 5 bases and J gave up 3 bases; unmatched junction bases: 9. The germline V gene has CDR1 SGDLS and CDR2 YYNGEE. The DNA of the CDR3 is TGTGCCAGCAGGGGGCTAGCGGGAGGTAGGGACACCGGGGAGCTGTTTTTT. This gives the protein CASRGLAGGRDTGELFF.

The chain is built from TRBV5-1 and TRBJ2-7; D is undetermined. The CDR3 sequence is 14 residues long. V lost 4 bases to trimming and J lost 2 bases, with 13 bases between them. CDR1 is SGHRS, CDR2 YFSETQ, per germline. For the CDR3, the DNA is TGCGCCAGCAGCACTACATGTCCCCCCTACGAGCAGTACTTC. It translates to CASSTTCPPYEQYF.

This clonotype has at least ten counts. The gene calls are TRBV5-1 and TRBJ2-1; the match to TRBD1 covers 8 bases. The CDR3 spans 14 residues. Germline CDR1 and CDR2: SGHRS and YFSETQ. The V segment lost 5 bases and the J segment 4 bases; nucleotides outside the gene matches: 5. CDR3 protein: CASSIGTGYNEQFF. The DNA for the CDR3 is TGCGCCAGCAGTATTGGGACAGGTTACAATGAGCAGTTCTTC.

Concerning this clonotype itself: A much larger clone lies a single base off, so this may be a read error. The CDR3, as DNA: TGTGCCAGCAGTGAGTCGGGCTTTGCTGAAGCTTTCTTT. Amino acids: CASSESGFAEAFF. The chain has TRBV25-1 and TRBJ1-1, with D unresolved. The CDR3 is 13 residues long. Looked up from germline, CDR1 is MGHDK and CDR2 is SYGVNS. V was clipped by 3 bases and J by 6 bases, with 11 bases between them.

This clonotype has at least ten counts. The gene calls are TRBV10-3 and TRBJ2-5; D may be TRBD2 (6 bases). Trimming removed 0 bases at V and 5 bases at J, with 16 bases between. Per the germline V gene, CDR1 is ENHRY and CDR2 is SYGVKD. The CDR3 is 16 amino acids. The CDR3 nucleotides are TGTGCCATCAGTGAGTCGAAGGCGGGGCTTTGGGAGACCCAGTACTTC. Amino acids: CAISESKAGLWETQYF.

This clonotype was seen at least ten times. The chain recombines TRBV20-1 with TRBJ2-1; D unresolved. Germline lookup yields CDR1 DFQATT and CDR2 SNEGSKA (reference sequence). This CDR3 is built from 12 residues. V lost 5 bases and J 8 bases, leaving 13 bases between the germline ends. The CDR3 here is CSAERLMDEQFF. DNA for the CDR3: TGCAGTGCTGAGAGGTTAATGGATGAGCAGTTCTTC.

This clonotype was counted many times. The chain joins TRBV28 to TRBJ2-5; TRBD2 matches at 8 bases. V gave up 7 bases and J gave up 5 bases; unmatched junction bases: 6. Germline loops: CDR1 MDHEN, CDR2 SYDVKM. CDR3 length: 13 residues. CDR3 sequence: CASTGGGRETQYF. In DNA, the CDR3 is TGTGCCAGCACCGGGGGGGGAAGGGAGACCCAGTACTTC.

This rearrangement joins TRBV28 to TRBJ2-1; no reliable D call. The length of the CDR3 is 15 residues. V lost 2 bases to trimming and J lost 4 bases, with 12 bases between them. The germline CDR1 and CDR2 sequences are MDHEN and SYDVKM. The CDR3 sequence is CASSLQWTSYNEQFF. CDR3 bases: TGTGCCAGCAGTTTACAGTGGACCTCTTACAATGAGCAGTTCTTC. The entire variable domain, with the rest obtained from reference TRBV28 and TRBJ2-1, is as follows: DVKVTQSSRYLVKRTGEKVFLECVQDMDHENMFWYRQDPGLGLRLIYFSYDVKMKEKGDIPEGYSVSREKKERFSLILESASTNQTSMYLCASSLQWTSYNEQFFGPGTRLTVL.

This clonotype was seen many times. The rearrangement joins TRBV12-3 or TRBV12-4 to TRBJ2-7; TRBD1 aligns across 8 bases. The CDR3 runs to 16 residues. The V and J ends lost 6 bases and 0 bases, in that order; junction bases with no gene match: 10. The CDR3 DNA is TGTGCCAGCAGGTCCGCAGGGGGCACGAGCTCCTACGAGCAGTACTTC. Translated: CASRSAGGTSSYEQYF.

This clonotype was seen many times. The CDR3 nucleotides are TGCGCCAGCAGCGTAACAGGGTTGAATCAGCCCCAGCATTTT. The encoded protein is CASSVTGLNQPQHF. This chain connects TRBV5-1 to TRBJ1-5; D possibly corresponds to TRBD1 (6 bases). The ends were cut back, 4 bases at V and 4 bases at J, with 12 bases in the middle. Germline V gene lookup returns CDR1 SGHRS and CDR2 YFSETQ. The CDR3 contains 14 residues.

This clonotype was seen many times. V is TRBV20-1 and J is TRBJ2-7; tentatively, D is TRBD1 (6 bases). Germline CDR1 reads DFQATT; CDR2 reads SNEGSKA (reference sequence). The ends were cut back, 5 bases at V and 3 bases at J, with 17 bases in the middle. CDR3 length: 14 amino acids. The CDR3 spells CSAAIQGPIYEQYF. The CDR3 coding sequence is TGCAGTGCTGCAATACAGGGACCCATCTACGAGCAGTACTTC.

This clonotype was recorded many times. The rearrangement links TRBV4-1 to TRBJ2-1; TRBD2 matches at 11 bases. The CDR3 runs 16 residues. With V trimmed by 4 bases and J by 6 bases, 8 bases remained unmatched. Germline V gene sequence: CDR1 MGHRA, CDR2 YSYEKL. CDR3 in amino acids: CASSRFSGREANEQFF. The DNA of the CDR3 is TGCGCCAGCAGCCGTTTTAGCGGGAGGGAGGCCAATGAGCAGTTCTTC.

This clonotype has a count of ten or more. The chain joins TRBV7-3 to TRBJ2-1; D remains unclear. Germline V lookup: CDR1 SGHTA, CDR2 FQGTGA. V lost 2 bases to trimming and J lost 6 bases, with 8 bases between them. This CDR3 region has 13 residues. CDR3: CASSLVGSNEQFF. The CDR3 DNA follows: TGTGCCAGCAGCTTAGTGGGTAGCAATGAGCAGTTCTTC.

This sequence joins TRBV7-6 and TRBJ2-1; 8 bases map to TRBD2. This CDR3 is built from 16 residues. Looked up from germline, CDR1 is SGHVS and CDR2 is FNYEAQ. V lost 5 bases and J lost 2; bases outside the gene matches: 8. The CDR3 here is CASSPTAGGAYNEQFF. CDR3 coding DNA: TGTGCCAGCAGCCCCACTGCGGGAGGAGCCTACAATGAGCAGTTCTTC.

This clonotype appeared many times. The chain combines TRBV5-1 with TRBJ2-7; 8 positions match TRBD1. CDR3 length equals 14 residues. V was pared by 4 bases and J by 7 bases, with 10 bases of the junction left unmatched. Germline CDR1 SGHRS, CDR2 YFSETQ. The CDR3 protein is CASSASPTGGEQYF. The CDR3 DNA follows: TGCGCCAGCAGCGCCTCGCCAACAGGGGGTGAGCAGTACTTC.

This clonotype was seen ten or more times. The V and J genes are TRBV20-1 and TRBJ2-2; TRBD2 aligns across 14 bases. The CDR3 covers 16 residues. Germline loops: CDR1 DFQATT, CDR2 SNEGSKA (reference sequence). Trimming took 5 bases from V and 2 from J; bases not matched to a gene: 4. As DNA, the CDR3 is TGCAGTGCTCACGGGACTAGCGGGAGTAACACCGGGGAGCTGTTTTTT. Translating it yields CSAHGTSGSNTGELFF.

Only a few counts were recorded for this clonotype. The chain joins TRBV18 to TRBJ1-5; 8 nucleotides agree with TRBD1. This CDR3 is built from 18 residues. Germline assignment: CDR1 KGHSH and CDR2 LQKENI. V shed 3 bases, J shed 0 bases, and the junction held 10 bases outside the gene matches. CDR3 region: CASSPRQGTITSNQPQHF. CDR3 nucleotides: TGTGCCAGCTCACCTCGACAGGGGACTATTACTAGCAATCAGCCCCAGCATTTT.

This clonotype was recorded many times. This CDR3 is CASSLEGGTTYEQYF. The CDR3 coding sequence is TGTGCCAGCAGCTTGGAGGGGGGAACAACCTACGAGCAGTACTTC. The chain carries TRBV5-8 and TRBJ2-7; D is tentatively TRBD1 or TRBD2 (6 bases each). The CDR3 length is 15 residues. The V gene's germline CDR1 is SGHTS and CDR2 YDEGEE. Trimming left V 0 bases short and J 2 bases short, with 12 bases between.

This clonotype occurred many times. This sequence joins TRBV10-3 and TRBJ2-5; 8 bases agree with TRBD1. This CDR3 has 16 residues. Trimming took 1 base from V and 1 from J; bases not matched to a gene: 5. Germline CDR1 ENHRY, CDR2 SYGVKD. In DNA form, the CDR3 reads TGTGCCATCAGTGAGTTCTTTGGGACAGGCCAAGAGACCCAGTACTTC. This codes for CAISEFFGTGQETQYF.

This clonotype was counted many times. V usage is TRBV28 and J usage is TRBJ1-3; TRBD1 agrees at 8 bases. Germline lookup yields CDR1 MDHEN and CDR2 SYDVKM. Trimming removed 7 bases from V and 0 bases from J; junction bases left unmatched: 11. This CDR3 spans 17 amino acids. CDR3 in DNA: TGTGCCAGCATAGCCGGGACAGGAAAATTCTCTGGAAACACCATATATTTT. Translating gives CASIAGTGKFSGNTIYF.

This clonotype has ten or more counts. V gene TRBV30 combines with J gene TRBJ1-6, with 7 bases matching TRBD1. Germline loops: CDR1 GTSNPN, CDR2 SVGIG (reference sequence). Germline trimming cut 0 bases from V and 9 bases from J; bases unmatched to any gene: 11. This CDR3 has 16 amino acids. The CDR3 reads CAWSVRLQGPISPLHF. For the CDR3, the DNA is TGTGCCTGGAGTGTCCGATTACAGGGGCCCATTTCACCCCTCCACTTT. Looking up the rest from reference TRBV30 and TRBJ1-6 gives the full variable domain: SQTIHQWPATLVQPVGSPLSLECTVEGTSNPNLYWYRQAAGRGLQLLFYSVGIGQISSEVPQNLSASRPQDRQFILSSKKLLLSDSGFYLCAWSVRLQGPISPLHFGNGTRLTVT.

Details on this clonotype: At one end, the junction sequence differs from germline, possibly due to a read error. CDR3: CGVARQGKTEAFF. Here the CDR3 DNA reads TGCGGCGTTGCAAGACAGGGAAAGACTGAAGCTTTCTTT. The V and J genes are TRBV29-1 and TRBJ1-1, with 7 bases identical to TRBD1. Germline V gene lookup returns CDR1 SQVTM and CDR2 ANQGSEA. The CDR3 is 13 amino acids.

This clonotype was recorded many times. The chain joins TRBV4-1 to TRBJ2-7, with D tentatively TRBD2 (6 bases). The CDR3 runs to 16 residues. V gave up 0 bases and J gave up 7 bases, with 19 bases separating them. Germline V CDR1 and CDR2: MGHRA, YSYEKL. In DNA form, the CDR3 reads TGCGCCAGCAGCCAAGATCCGGGCGGGATGGTGGAAGAGCAGTACTTC. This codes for CASSQDPGGMVEEQYF.